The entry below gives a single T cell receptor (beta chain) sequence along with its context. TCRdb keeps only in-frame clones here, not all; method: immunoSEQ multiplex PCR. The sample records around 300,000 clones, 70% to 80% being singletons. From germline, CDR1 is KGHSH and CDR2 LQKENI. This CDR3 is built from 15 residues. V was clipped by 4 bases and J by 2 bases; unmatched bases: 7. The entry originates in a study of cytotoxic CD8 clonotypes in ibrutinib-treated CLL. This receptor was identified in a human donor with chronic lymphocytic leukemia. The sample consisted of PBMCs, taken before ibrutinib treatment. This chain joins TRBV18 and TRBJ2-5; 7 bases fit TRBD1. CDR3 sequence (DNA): TGTGCCAGCTCACTACGGACAGGTGAACAAGAGACCCAGTACTTC. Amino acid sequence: CASSLRTGEQETQYF. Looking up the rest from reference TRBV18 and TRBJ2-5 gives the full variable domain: NAGVMQNPRHLVRRRGQEARLRCSPMKGHSHVYWYRQLPEEGLKFMVYLQKENIIDESGMPKERFSAEFPKEGPSILRIQQVVRGDSAAYFCASSLRTGEQETQYFGPGTRLLVL.